This TCR beta chain comes out of a study of blood T cell repertoires in COVID-19. Per the original data handling: Counts of nucleated cells, estimated from reference gene primer amplification, were obtained. The data were produced by immunoSEQ multiplex PCR, yet TCRdb's version contains in-frame clones alone and is incomplete. V and J calls and clone size come straight from that table; D and trimming were deduced from the DNA. The sample lists roughly 100,000 clones, 87% seen once, with approximately 2% in the top ten. This CDR3 region has 19 residues. This clonotype was obtained from a man aged 50 or older with active COVID-19. J is TRBJ2-7 and V is TRBV21-1; TRBD2, the D gene given by the table, was not confirmed from the DNA. TRBV21-1 is designated a pseudogene. The sequencing sample was made of peripheral blood. CDR3 in DNA: TGTGCCAGCAATAGGTGTCGCGCGAGGAGCTTCCAAAACGCCTACGAGCAGTACTTC. Its translation is CASNRCRARSFQNAYEQYF.